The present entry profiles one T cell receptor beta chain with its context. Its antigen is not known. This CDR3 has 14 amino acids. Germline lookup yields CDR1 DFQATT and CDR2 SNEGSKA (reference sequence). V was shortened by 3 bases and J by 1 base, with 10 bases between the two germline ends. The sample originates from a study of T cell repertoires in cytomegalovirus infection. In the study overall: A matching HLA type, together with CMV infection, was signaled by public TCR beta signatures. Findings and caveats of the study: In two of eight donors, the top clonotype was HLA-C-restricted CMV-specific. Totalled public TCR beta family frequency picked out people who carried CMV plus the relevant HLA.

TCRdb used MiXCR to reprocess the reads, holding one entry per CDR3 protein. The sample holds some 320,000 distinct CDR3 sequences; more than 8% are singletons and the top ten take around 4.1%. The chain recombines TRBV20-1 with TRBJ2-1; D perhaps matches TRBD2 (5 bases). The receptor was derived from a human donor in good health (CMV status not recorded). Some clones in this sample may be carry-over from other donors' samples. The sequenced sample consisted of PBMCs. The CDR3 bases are TGCAGTGCTAGTGGCAGCGGTTCCTACAATGAGCAGTTCTTC. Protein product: CSASGSGSYNEQFF.